The rows below give T cell receptor beta chains drawn from one sample of a study of control samples from healthy donors and cancer patients. Clones were sequenced by immunoSEQ multiplex PCR, and TCRdb holds only the in-frame ones, with some missing. The data show around 120,000 clones, 70% to 90% seen once. Sequencing was performed on blood. These TCRs come from a man in his 60s in good health. The CDR3 runs from the conserved cysteine through the conserved F or W. D genes are given only for firm matches. The size entry is marked missing in some rows and otherwise reads once, few, many or a size class.

d_gene: .
j_gene: TRBJ1-5
v_gene: TRBV5-4
abundance: .
CDR3nt: TGTGCCAGCAGCTTGAACGCGGATAATCAGCCCCAGCATTTT
CDR3aa: CASSLNADNQPQHF

d_gene: .
j_gene: TRBJ1-4
v_gene: TRBV6-5
abundance: .
CDR3nt: TGTGCCAGCAGTTACGCGGGGATTAATGAAAAACTGTTTTTT
CDR3aa: CASSYAGINEKLFF

d_gene: .
j_gene: TRBJ1-1
v_gene: TRBV24-1
abundance: .
CDR3nt: TGTGCCACCAGTACTACGACTGAAGCTTTCTTT
CDR3aa: CATSTTTEAFF

d_gene: .
j_gene: TRBJ1-2
v_gene: TRBV12-3/TRBV12-4
abundance: .
CDR3nt: TGTGCCACCTCGAGGTCGGGGACTGGCTACACCTTC
CDR3aa: CATSRSGTGYTF

d_gene: .
j_gene: TRBJ1-5
v_gene: TRBV27
abundance: .
CDR3nt: TGTGCCAGCAGTTTCAGCAATCAGCCCCAGCATTTT
CDR3aa: CASSFSNQPQHF

d_gene: .
j_gene: TRBJ2-1
v_gene: TRBV5-1
abundance: .
CDR3nt: TGCGCCAGCAGCCTTTCTAGGGGGAGGGATGGTCATGAGCAGTTCTTC
CDR3aa: CASSLSRGRDGHEQFF

d_gene: TRBD1
j_gene: TRBJ1-2
v_gene: TRBV29-1
abundance: .
CDR3nt: TGCAGCGTGGCGACAGGGCTTGACTATGGCTACACCTTC
CDR3aa: CSVATGLDYGYTF

d_gene: .
j_gene: TRBJ2-6
v_gene: TRBV5-5
abundance: .
CDR3nt: TGTGCCAGCAGCTTATCAGTAATTACTCCTGAGGCCAACGTCCTGACTTTC
CDR3aa: CASSLSVITPEANVLTF

d_gene: .
j_gene: TRBJ1-1
v_gene: TRBV12-3/TRBV12-4
abundance: .
CDR3nt: TGTGCCAGCAGTTTCTCGGGGGGCACTGAAGCTTTCTTT
CDR3aa: CASSFSGGTEAFF

d_gene: .
j_gene: TRBJ1-4
v_gene: TRBV6-5
abundance: once
CDR3nt: TGTGCCAGCAAGGACGGACGAAATGAAAAACTGTTTTTT
CDR3aa: CASKDGRNEKLFF

d_gene: .
j_gene: TRBJ2-2
v_gene: TRBV28
abundance: .
CDR3nt: TGTGCCAGCAGTATTGGGACAACCGGGGAGCTGTTTTTT
CDR3aa: CASSIGTTGELFF

d_gene: .
j_gene: TRBJ1-4
v_gene: TRBV5-1
abundance: .
CDR3nt: TGCGCCAGCAGTGCCCAAAGCGGGGGCATATTGGAAAAACTGTTTTTT
CDR3aa: CASSAQSGGILEKLFF

d_gene: .
j_gene: TRBJ1-5
v_gene: TRBV29-1
abundance: .
CDR3nt: TGCAGCGTGGGAACAGAGGCGCAGCCCCAGCATTTT
CDR3aa: CSVGTEAQPQHF

d_gene: TRBD1
j_gene: TRBJ1-2
v_gene: TRBV19
abundance: .
CDR3nt: TGTGCCAGTAGTCCCGGGACAGGGGCTTCCCACTATGGCTACACCTTC
CDR3aa: CASSPGTGASHYGYTF

d_gene: .
j_gene: TRBJ2-2
v_gene: TRBV19
abundance: .
CDR3nt: TGTGCCAGTAGTAGTGTAAACGAGGACACCGGGGAGCTGTTTTTT
CDR3aa: CASSSVNEDTGELFF

d_gene: .
j_gene: TRBJ1-2
v_gene: TRBV11-2
abundance: .
CDR3nt: TGTGCCAGCAGCTTAGTGGGGGGTCCCTATGGCTACACCTTC
CDR3aa: CASSLVGGPYGYTF

d_gene: .
j_gene: TRBJ2-3
v_gene: TRBV15
abundance: few
CDR3nt: TGTGCCACCAGCAGCGTTGGGGGCGCAGATACGCAGTATTTT
CDR3aa: CATSSVGGADTQYF

d_gene: .
j_gene: TRBJ2-2
v_gene: TRBV5-1
abundance: .
CDR3nt: TGCGCCAGCAGCTTATACGGCATGAACACCGGGGAGCTGTTTTTT
CDR3aa: CASSLYGMNTGELFF

d_gene: TRBD1
j_gene: TRBJ1-1
v_gene: TRBV18
abundance: .
CDR3nt: TGTGCCAGCTCAAGGGAGACAGGGGAAACTGAAGCTTTCTTT
CDR3aa: CASSRETGETEAFF

d_gene: TRBD2
j_gene: TRBJ2-5
v_gene: TRBV29-1
abundance: .
CDR3nt: TGCAGCGTTGTCCCGCGGGGGAGGTCGGAGACCCAGTACTTC
CDR3aa: CSVVPRGRSETQYF

d_gene: .
j_gene: TRBJ1-5
v_gene: TRBV6-5
abundance: .
CDR3nt: TGTGCCAGCAGCGAGACATTAACGTCTCAGCCCCAGCATTTT
CDR3aa: CASSETLTSQPQHF

d_gene: .
j_gene: TRBJ1-6
v_gene: TRBV2
abundance: once
CDR3nt: TGTGCCAGCAGTGAGGGAGTCAGTTCACCCCTCCACTTT
CDR3aa: CASSEGVSSPLHF

d_gene: .
j_gene: TRBJ2-1
v_gene: TRBV5-1
abundance: .
CDR3nt: TGCGCCAGCAGCTTTCCAGGGGTGATCGATGAGCAGTTCTTC
CDR3aa: CASSFPGVIDEQFF

d_gene: .
j_gene: TRBJ1-5
v_gene: TRBV6-5
abundance: .
CDR3nt: TGTGCCAGCAGTTACTCGATTAATCAGCCCCAGCATTTT
CDR3aa: CASSYSINQPQHF

d_gene: .
j_gene: TRBJ1-4
v_gene: TRBV2
abundance: once
CDR3nt: TGTGCCAGCAGCGACTCCTCCGTAACTAATGAAAAACTGTTTTTT
CDR3aa: CASSDSSVTNEKLFF

d_gene: TRBD1
j_gene: TRBJ2-7
v_gene: TRBV5-1
abundance: .
CDR3nt: TGCGCCAGCAGCCCTATCCGGGACAGCGAGCAGTACTTC
CDR3aa: CASSPIRDSEQYF

d_gene: .
j_gene: TRBJ2-7
v_gene: TRBV3-1/TRBV3-2
abundance: .
CDR3nt: TGTGCCAGCAGCCAAGTCAGTAACGGGGGCTACGAGCAGTACTTC
CDR3aa: CASSQVSNGGYEQYF

d_gene: TRBD1
j_gene: TRBJ1-1
v_gene: TRBV28
abundance: .
CDR3nt: TGTGCCAGCAGTCCCTCAGGGGGCCGGTTTGAAGCTTTCTTT
CDR3aa: CASSPSGGRFEAFF

d_gene: TRBD2
j_gene: TRBJ2-5
v_gene: TRBV30
abundance: .
CDR3nt: TGTGCCTGGAGTGTAGGGACTAGCGGGGGGACAGAGACCCAGTACTTC
CDR3aa: CAWSVGTSGGTETQYF

d_gene: .
j_gene: TRBJ2-7
v_gene: TRBV19
abundance: .
CDR3nt: TGTGCCACGATACGGGGAAACGAGCAGTACTTC
CDR3aa: CATIRGNEQYF

d_gene: TRBD2
j_gene: TRBJ2-5
v_gene: TRBV6-6
abundance: .
CDR3nt: TGTGCCAGCAGTTATTCGGGAGGAGACGAGACCCAGTACTTC
CDR3aa: CASSYSGGDETQYF

d_gene: .
j_gene: TRBJ2-5
v_gene: TRBV7-2
abundance: .
CDR3nt: TGTGCCAGCAGGCAACCGGGACACTCGTGGACCCAGTACTTC
CDR3aa: CASRQPGHSWTQYF

d_gene: TRBD2
j_gene: TRBJ2-7
v_gene: TRBV28
abundance: .
CDR3nt: TGTGCCAGCAGTTTTCGGGGACTAGTCTTCTACGAGCAGTACTTC
CDR3aa: CASSFRGLVFYEQYF

d_gene: .
j_gene: TRBJ1-1
v_gene: TRBV6-5
abundance: .
CDR3nt: TGTGCCAGCAGACATTTATGGGGTGACACTGAAGCTTTCTTT
CDR3aa: CASRHLWGDTEAFF

d_gene: .
j_gene: TRBJ2-2
v_gene: TRBV24-1
abundance: few
CDR3nt: TGTGCCACCAGTGTATTGGGTTCCACCGGGGAGCTGTTTTTT
CDR3aa: CATSVLGSTGELFF

d_gene: TRBD1
j_gene: TRBJ1-1
v_gene: TRBV14
abundance: once
CDR3nt: TGTGCCAGCAGCCAAGATGGGCGGGCAGGGGGTGAAGCTTTCTTT
CDR3aa: CASSQDGRAGGEAFF

d_gene: .
j_gene: TRBJ2-7
v_gene: TRBV28
abundance: .
CDR3nt: TGTGCCAGCAGTTCCGCGGGGACAGCGGGCCAGCAGTACTTC
CDR3aa: CASSSAGTAGQQYF

d_gene: .
j_gene: TRBJ1-3
v_gene: TRBV9
abundance: .
CDR3nt: TGTGCCAGCAGCGTACGAGATTTCTCCGGAAACACCATATATTTT
CDR3aa: CASSVRDFSGNTIYF

d_gene: TRBD2
j_gene: TRBJ2-7
v_gene: TRBV24-1
abundance: .
CDR3nt: TGTGCCACCAGTGATTCGGCGGCTAGCGGGGCATACGAGCAGTACTTC
CDR3aa: CATSDSAASGAYEQYF

d_gene: TRBD2
j_gene: TRBJ2-7
v_gene: TRBV18
abundance: .
CDR3nt: TGTGCCAGCTCACCACCGAATAGCGGGGGACTAAGCGAGCAGTACTTC
CDR3aa: CASSPPNSGGLSEQYF

d_gene: TRBD1
j_gene: TRBJ2-7
v_gene: TRBV11-2
abundance: .
CDR3nt: TGTGCCAGCAGCCAGGACAGGTCCTACGAGCAGTACTTC
CDR3aa: CASSQDRSYEQYF

d_gene: TRBD1
j_gene: TRBJ1-4
v_gene: TRBV23-1
abundance: once
CDR3nt: TGCGCCAGCAGTCAGGACAGGGGGCCGTCTAATGAAAAACTGTTTTTT
CDR3aa: CASSQDRGPSNEKLFF

d_gene: .
j_gene: TRBJ1-2
v_gene: TRBV12-3/TRBV12-4
abundance: few
CDR3nt: TGTGCCAGCAGTTACTCAGGGTCCGGGTACACCTTC
CDR3aa: CASSYSGSGYTF

d_gene: .
j_gene: TRBJ2-5
v_gene: TRBV12-3/TRBV12-4
abundance: .
CDR3nt: TGTGCCAGCAGTTGGTCAGGGAAGGAGACCCAGTACTTC
CDR3aa: CASSWSGKETQYF

d_gene: TRBD1
j_gene: TRBJ1-3
v_gene: TRBV3-1/TRBV3-2
abundance: .
CDR3nt: TGTGCCAGCAGCAACTCCGGACAGGTCTCTGGAAACACCATATATTTT
CDR3aa: CASSNSGQVSGNTIYF

d_gene: .
j_gene: TRBJ2-7
v_gene: TRBV27
abundance: .
CDR3nt: TGTGCCAGCAGTCCAACCACGACGGACTACGAGCAGTACTTC
CDR3aa: CASSPTTTDYEQYF

d_gene: TRBD1
j_gene: TRBJ1-5
v_gene: TRBV6-5
abundance: few
CDR3nt: TGTGCCAGCAGAAGACAGGGGAATCAGCCCCAGCATTTT
CDR3aa: CASRRQGNQPQHF

d_gene: TRBD1
j_gene: TRBJ2-7
v_gene: TRBV5-6
abundance: .
CDR3nt: TGTGCCAGCACCTGGACAGGGATCGACGTCTACGAGCAGTACTTC
CDR3aa: CASTWTGIDVYEQYF

d_gene: .
j_gene: TRBJ2-3
v_gene: TRBV7-7
abundance: once
CDR3nt: TGTGCCAGCAGCTTAGGGAGAGGGCAGACAACAGATACGCAGTATTTT
CDR3aa: CASSLGRGQTTDTQYF

d_gene: TRBD1
j_gene: TRBJ1-2
v_gene: TRBV12-3/TRBV12-4
abundance: .
CDR3nt: TGTGCCAGCAGCCTTGACAGGGAGGGTGGCTACACCTTC
CDR3aa: CASSLDREGGYTF

d_gene: .
j_gene: TRBJ1-2
v_gene: TRBV4-3
abundance: .
CDR3nt: TGCGCCAGCAGCCAAGGTCGGACAGATGTAAATGGCTACACCTTC
CDR3aa: CASSQGRTDVNGYTF

d_gene: TRBD1
j_gene: TRBJ2-2
v_gene: TRBV6-6
abundance: .
CDR3nt: TGTGCCAGCAGTTACCTTGGGACAGCGAACACCGGGGAGCTGTTTTTT
CDR3aa: CASSYLGTANTGELFF

d_gene: .
j_gene: TRBJ2-3
v_gene: TRBV5-5
abundance: .
CDR3nt: TGTGCCAGCCAAAGGGGGGTGGATACGCAGTATTTT
CDR3aa: CASQRGVDTQYF